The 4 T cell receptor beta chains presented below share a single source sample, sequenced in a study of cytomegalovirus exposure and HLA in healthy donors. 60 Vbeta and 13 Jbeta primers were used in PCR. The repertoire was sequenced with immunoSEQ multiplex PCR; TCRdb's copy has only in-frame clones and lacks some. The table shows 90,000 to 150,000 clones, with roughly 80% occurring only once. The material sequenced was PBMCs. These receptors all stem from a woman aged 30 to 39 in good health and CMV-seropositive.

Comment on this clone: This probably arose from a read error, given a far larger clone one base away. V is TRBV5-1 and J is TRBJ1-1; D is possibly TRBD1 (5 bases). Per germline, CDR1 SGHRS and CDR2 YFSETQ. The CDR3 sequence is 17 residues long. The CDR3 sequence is CAGSFFSLGVEGTEAFF. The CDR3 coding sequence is TGCGCCGGCAGCTTTTTTAGCCTAGGGGTGGAGGGCACTGAAGCTTTCTTT.

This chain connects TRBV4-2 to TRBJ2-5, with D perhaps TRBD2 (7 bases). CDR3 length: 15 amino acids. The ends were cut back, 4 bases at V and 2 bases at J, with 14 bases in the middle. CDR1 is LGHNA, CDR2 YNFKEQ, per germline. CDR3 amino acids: CASSPRRGPQETQYF. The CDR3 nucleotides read TGTGCCAGCAGCCCCAGGCGGGGGCCGCAAGAGACCCAGTACTTC.

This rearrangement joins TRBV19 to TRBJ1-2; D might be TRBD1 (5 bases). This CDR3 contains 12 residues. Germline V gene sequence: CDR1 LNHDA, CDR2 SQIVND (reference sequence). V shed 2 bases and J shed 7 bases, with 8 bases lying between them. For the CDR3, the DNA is TGTGCCAGTAGTATAAGGGGCTTTGGCTACACCTTC. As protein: CASSIRGFGYTF.

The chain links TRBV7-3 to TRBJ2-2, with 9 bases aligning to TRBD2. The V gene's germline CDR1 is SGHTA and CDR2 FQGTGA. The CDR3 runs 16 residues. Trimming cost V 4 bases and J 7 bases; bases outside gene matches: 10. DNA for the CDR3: TGTGCCAGCAGCTCCTCGGGCGGGGGGGCCGGCGGGGAGCTGTTTTTT. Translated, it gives CASSSSGGGAGGELFF.